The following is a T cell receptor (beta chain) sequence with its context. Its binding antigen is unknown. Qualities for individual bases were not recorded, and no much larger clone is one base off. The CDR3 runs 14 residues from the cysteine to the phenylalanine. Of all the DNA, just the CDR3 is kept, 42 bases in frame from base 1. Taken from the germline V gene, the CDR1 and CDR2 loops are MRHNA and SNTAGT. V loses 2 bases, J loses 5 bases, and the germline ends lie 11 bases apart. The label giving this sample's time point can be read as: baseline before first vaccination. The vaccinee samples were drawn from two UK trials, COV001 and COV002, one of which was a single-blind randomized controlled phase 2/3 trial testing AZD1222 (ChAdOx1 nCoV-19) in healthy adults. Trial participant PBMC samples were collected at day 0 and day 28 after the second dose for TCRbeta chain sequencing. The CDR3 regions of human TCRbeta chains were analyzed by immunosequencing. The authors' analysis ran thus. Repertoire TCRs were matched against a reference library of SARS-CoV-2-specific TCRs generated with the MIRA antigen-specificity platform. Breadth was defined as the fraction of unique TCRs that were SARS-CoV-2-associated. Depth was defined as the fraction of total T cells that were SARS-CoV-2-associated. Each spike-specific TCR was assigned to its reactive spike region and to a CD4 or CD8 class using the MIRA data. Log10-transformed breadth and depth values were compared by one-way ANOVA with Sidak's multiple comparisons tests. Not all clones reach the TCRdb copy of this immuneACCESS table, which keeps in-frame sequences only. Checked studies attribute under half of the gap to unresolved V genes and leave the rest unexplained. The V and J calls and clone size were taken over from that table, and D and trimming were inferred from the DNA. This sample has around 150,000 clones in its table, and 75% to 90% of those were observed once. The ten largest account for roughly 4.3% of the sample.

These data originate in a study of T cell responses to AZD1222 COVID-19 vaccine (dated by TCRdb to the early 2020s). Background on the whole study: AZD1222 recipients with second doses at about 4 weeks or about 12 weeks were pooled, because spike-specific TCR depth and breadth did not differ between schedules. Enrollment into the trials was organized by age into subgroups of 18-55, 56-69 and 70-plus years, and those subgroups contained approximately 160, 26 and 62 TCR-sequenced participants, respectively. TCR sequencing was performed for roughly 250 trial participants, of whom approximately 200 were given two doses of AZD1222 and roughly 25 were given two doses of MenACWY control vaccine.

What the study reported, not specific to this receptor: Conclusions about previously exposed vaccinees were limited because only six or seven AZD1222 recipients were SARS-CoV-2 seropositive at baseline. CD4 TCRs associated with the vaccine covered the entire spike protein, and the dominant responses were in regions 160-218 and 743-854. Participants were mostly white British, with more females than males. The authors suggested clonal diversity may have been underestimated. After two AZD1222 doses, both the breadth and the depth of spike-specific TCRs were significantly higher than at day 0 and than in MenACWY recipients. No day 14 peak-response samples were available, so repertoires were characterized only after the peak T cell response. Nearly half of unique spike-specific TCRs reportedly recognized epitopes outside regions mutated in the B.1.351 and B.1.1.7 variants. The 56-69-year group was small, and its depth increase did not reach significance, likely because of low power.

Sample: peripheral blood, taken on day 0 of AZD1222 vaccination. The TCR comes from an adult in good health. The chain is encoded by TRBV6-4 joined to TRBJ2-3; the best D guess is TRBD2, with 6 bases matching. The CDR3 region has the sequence CASSDALGGDTQYF. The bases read TGTGCCAGCAGTGACGCCCTCGGGGGAGATACGCAGTATTTT.